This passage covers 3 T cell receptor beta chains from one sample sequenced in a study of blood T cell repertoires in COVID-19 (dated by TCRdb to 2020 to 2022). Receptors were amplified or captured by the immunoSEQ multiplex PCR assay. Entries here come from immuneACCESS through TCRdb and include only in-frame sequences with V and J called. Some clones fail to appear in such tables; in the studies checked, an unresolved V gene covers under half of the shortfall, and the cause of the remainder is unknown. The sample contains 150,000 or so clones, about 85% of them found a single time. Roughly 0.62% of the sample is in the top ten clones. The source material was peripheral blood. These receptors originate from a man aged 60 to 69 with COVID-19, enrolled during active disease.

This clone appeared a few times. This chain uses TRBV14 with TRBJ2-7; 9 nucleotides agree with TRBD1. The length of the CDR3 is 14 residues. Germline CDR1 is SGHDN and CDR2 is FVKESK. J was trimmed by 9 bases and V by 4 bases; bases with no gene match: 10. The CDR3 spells CASSPRQGEGVQYF. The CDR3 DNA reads TGTGCCAGCAGCCCCCGACAGGGGGAAGGCGTGCAGTACTTC.

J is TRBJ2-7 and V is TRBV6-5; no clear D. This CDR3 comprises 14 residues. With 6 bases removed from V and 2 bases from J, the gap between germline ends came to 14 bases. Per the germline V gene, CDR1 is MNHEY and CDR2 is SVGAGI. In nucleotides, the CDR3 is TGTGCCAGCAGAAACGCTCAGCAGGCCTACGAGCAGTACTTC. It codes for CASRNAQQAYEQYF.

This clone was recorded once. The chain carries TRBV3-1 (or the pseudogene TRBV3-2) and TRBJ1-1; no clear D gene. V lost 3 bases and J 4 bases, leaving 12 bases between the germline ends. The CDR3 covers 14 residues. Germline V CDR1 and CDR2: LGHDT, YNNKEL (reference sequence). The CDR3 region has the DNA TGTGCCAGCAGCCAGCGGACGGGGAGCACTGAAGCTTTCTTT. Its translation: CASSQRTGSTEAFF.